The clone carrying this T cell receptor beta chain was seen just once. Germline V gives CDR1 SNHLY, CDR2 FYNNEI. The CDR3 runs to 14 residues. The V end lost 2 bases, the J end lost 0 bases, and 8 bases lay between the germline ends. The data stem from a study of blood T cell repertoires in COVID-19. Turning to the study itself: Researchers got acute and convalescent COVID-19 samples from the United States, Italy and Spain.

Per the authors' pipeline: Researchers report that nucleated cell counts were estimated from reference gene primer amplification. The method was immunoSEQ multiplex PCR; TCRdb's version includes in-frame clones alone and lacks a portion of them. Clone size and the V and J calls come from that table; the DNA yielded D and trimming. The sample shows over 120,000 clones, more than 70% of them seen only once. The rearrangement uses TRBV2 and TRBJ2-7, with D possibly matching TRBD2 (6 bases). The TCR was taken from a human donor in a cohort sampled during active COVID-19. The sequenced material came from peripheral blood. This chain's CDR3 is CASSEIAASYEQYF. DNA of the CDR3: TGTGCCAGCAGTGAAATAGCGGCCTCCTACGAGCAGTACTTC.